Following are 21 T cell receptor beta chains from one sample sequenced in a study of human T cells and chemical hapten exposure (dated by TCRdb to the early 2020s). Library preparation was by RACE. The sequencer was a NextSeq 500. Clones were called with MiXCR by TCRdb after fastp trimmed the public reads at Q25, and only in-frame beta chains were retained. Every distinct CDR3 protein forms one entry, paired with its most common genes and DNA. The sample includes about 45,000 distinct CDR3 sequences, with approximately 4.8% observed a single time. The ten top clones hold 5.8% of the sample. Read against the paper, the sample's time point label means: healthy volunteer bleed at 2 weeks. Total RNA was isolated from unfractionated whole blood collected in Tempus Blood RNA tubes. Sequencing input: whole blood. All receptors come from a human donor in good health. Some clones in this sample may be carry-over from other donors' samples.

This clonotype turned up a few times. The chain employs TRBV6-1 and TRBJ1-1, with D tentatively TRBD1 (5 bases). The CDR3 has 16 amino acids. The germline CDR1 and CDR2 sequences are MNHNS and SASEGT. V lost 2 bases, J lost 0 bases, and 13 bases lay in between. CDR3 sequence: CASSEWGSELNTEAFF. CDR3 coding DNA: TGTGCCAGCAGTGAATGGGGCAGTGAATTGAACACTGAAGCTTTCTTT.

This clonotype ranks as medium-sized (0.01 to 0.1%). Here the CDR3 reads CASNKQGSTEAFF. CDR3 DNA sequence: TGTGCCAGCAACAAACAGGGTTCGACTGAAGCTTTCTTT. The V and J genes are TRBV6-5 and TRBJ1-1; a possible D gene is TRBD1 (6 bases). The CDR3 totals 13 residues. V was pared by 7 bases and J by 5 bases, with 14 bases between. Germline V CDR1 and CDR2: MNHEY, SVGAGI.

This chain connects TRBV28 to TRBJ2-7; the D gene is possibly TRBD1 (6 bases). The V gene's germline CDR1 is MDHEN and CDR2 SYDVKM. Between the trimmed V and J ends, which lost 8 bases and 0 bases, there was a span of 17 bases. The CDR3 has 15 residues. CDR3 loop: CASHPARGSSYEQYF. CDR3 sequence (DNA): TGTGCCAGCCACCCTGCCAGGGGAAGCTCCTACGAGCAGTACTTC.

Remarks on this clonotype: Germline and junction disagree at one end, which may indicate a read error. V gene TRBV12-3 or TRBV12-4 combines with J gene TRBJ1-2, with D possibly being TRBD1 (5 bases). The CDR3 consists of 13 residues. The CDR3 DNA is TGTGCCAGTAGTTTCAGGGTACCCTATGGCTACACCTTC. Translated: CASSFRVPYGYTF.

This clonotype has only a few counts. V gene TRBV6-1 combines with J gene TRBJ1-1, with TRBD1 matching 7 bases. From germline, CDR1 is MNHNS and CDR2 SASEGT. V dropped 6 bases and J dropped 5; count of bases not matched to a gene: 12. The CDR3 totals 15 residues. CDR3 coding DNA: TGTGCCAGCAGCGGGAGGGGGCAGGGATCGACTGAAGCTTTCTTT. It codes for CASSGRGQGSTEAFF.

The rearrangement joins TRBV10-3 to TRBJ2-5; D call uncertain. Trimming cost V 4 bases and J 2 bases, with 8 bases left between them. Germline V gene lookup returns CDR1 ENHRY and CDR2 SYGVKD. This CDR3 is built from 13 residues. CDR3 coding DNA: TGTGCCATCAGTGGGTCGATTCAAGAGACCCAGTACTTC. It encodes CAISGSIQETQYF.

This clonotype has a count of ten or more. It is unclear where the CDR3 begins or ends on the DNA, so no DNA is shown, and the CDR3 is as TCRdb lists it. The chain joins TRBV20-1 to TRBJ1-2; the table's D call TRBD1 went unverified against the DNA. 13 amino acids form the CDR3, both terminal residues included. Germline lookup yields CDR1 DFQATT and CDR2 SNEGSKA (reference sequence). Here the CDR3 reads CSTSDRANYGYTF.

By sample fraction, this clonotype is large. The CDR3 spells CASFRGSNYGYTF. In DNA form, the CDR3 reads TGTGCCAGCTTCAGGGGGTCTAACTATGGCTACACCTTC. The chain has TRBV2 and TRBJ1-2; 7 bases align to TRBD1. J lost 0 bases, V lost 8 bases, and 3 bases had no gene match. The CDR3 is made up of 13 amino acids. The germline V gene encodes CDR1 SNHLY and CDR2 FYNNEI. Full variable domain (missing parts from reference TRBV2 and TRBJ1-2): EPEVTQTPSHQVTQMGQEVILRCVPISNHLYFYWYRQILGQKVEFLVSFYNNEISEKSEIFDDQFSVERPDGSNFTLKIRSTKLEDSAMYFCASFRGSNYGYTFGSGTRLTVV.

Many counts were recorded for this clonotype. This chain connects TRBV12-3 or TRBV12-4 to TRBJ2-6, with TRBD2 as a possible D gene (6 bases). The CDR3 runs to 15 residues. The germline V and J ends were trimmed by 5 bases and 0 bases, with 8 bases remaining between them. The chain's CDR3 is CASSGEVSGANVLTF. For the CDR3, the DNA is TGTGCCAGCAGTGGGGAGGTCTCTGGGGCCAACGTCCTGACTTTC.

The chain uses TRBV29-1 and TRBJ2-5; D is undetermined. Germline V gives CDR1 SQVTM, CDR2 ANQGSEA. This CDR3 region has 10 residues. With 7 bases removed from V and 5 bases from J, the gap between germline ends came to 8 bases. The CDR3 sequence: CSAREETQYF. CDR3 nucleotides: TGCAGCGCTAGAGAGGAGACCCAGTACTTC.

This clonotype appeared a few times. The rearrangement links TRBV28 to TRBJ2-7; 9 bases match TRBD1. Germline V CDR1 and CDR2: MDHEN, SYDVKM. The CDR3 spans 15 residues. The trim removed 4 bases at V and 4 bases at J, leaving 8 bases unmatched. The chain's CDR3 is CASSSTGGRRYEQYF. The CDR3 region has the DNA TGTGCCAGCAGTTCCACAGGGGGCAGGCGGTACGAGCAGTACTTC.

There are a few counts of this clonotype. This rearrangement joins TRBV19 to TRBJ2-7; D is ambiguous. Trimming removed 4 bases at V and 0 bases at J, with 16 bases between. CDR1 is LNHDA and CDR2 is SQIVND in the germline V gene (reference sequence). This CDR3 comprises 16 residues. CDR3 sequence reads: CASSTQDALTSYEQYF. As DNA, the CDR3 is TGTGCCAGTAGTACCCAGGATGCACTGACCTCCTACGAGCAGTACTTC. Full variable domain (remainder filled in from reference TRBV19 and TRBJ2-7): DGGITQSPKYLFRKEGQNVTLSCEQNLNHDAMYWYRQDPGQGLRLIYYSQIVNDFQKGDIAEGYSVSREKKESFPLTVTSAQKNPTAFYLCASSTQDALTSYEQYFGPGTRLTVT.

This clonotype was recorded a few times. The chain recombines TRBV10-3 with TRBJ1-1, with TRBD1 as a possible D gene (5 bases). Germline-derived CDR1 and CDR2 are ENHRY and SYGVKD. This CDR3 is 13 amino acids long. The V gene lost 5 bases and the J gene lost 6 bases, with 13 bases spanning the gap. The CDR3 DNA reads TGTGCCATCAGTCCCGGCCCCAGGGCTGAAGCTTTCTTT. It yields the protein CAISPGPRAEAFF.

The chain has TRBV7-9 and TRBJ1-1; D is uncertain. Per the germline V gene, CDR1 is SEHNR and CDR2 is FQNEAQ (reference sequence). The CDR3 contains 15 residues. Trimming left V 1 base short and J 1 base short, with 10 bases between. CDR3 in DNA: TGTGCCAGCAGCTTAGAAGGGCAATGGAACACTGAAGCTTTCTTT. It translates to CASSLEGQWNTEAFF.

This clonotype was found many times. This sequence joins TRBV6-6 and TRBJ2-7; 11 nucleotides agree with TRBD2. V trimming: 2 bases; J trimming: 4 bases; junction bases outside the gene matches: 4. This CDR3 has 15 residues. CDR1 is MNHNY and CDR2 is SVGAGI in the germline V gene (reference sequence). CDR3 nucleotides: TGTGCCAGCAGTTACGCAGGGACTAGCGGATACGAGCAGTACTTC. It codes for CASSYAGTSGYEQYF.

There are a few counts of this clonotype. The V gene is TRBV6-6, the J gene TRBJ1-2; 7 nucleotides match TRBD1. V lost 7 bases to trimming and J lost 7 bases; unmatched junction nucleotides: 15. CDR1 is MNHNY, CDR2 SVGAGI, per germline (reference sequence). The CDR3 runs 15 residues. This chain's CDR3 is CASTPLSTGSGGYTF. Written as DNA, the CDR3 is TGTGCCAGCACCCCTCTCTCGACAGGGTCCGGTGGCTACACCTTC.

This clonotype was seen more than once but under ten times. DNA of the CDR3: TGTGCCACCTCCACTAGCGGGGGTACCTACAATGAGCAGTTCTTC. Translated: CATSTSGGTYNEQFF. V and J are TRBV28 and TRBJ2-1; 11 bases fit TRBD2. With V trimmed by 10 bases and J by 2 bases, 7 bases remained unmatched. CDR1 is MDHEN, CDR2 SYDVKM, per germline. The CDR3 runs 15 residues.

This clonotype was observed at least ten times. The J gene is TRBJ2-7, the V gene TRBV30; D is perhaps TRBD1 or TRBD2 (5 bases each). Germline V gene data show CDR1 as GTSNPN and CDR2 as SVGIG (reference sequence). The CDR3 consists of 13 residues. V lost 0 bases to trimming and J lost 11 bases, with 17 bases between them. The CDR3 DNA follows: TGTGCCTGGAGTGTAGGGGCTATCGGGGTGGAGTACTTC. It codes for CAWSVGAIGVEYF.

As regards this clonotype: Given a much more abundant clone one base away, this may be a read error. V usage is TRBV9 and J usage is TRBJ2-1; 9 bases align to TRBD1. The CDR3 runs to 17 residues. In germline, CDR1 is SGDLS, CDR2 YYNGEE. In DNA form, the CDR3 reads TGTGCCATCAGCGTAGCGTTGATGGGGACAGGGAATTATGAGCAGTTCTTC. Translating it yields CAISVALMGTGNYEQFF.

This clonotype has at least ten counts. V and J are TRBV7-9 and TRBJ2-1, with TRBD2 matching over 7 bases. CDR1 is SEHNR, CDR2 FQNEAQ, per germline (reference sequence). The CDR3 is 16 amino acids. V shed 3 bases and J 0 bases; nucleotides not matched to a gene: 5. CDR3 coding DNA: TGTGCCAGCAGCTTTAGCGGGCTGAGCTCCTACAATGAGCAGTTCTTC. Amino acid sequence: CASSFSGLSSYNEQFF. The whole variable domain, remainder taken from reference TRBV7-9 and TRBJ2-1, is DTGVSQNPRHKITKRGQNVTFRCDPISEHNRLYWYRQTLGQGPEFLTYFQNEAQLEKSRLLSDRFSAERPKGSFSTLEIQRTEQGDSAMYLCASSFSGLSSYNEQFFGPGTRLTVL.

This clonotype was detected ten times or more. The V call is TRBV6-2 or TRBV6-3, the J call TRBJ2-4; 7 nucleotides match TRBD2. The J segment lost 13 bases and the V segment lost 6 bases, leaving 6 bases of the junction unmatched. The CDR3 totals 11 residues. CDR1 and CDR2 (germline): MNHEY, SVGEGT. The CDR3 reads CASSSPGLQYF. CDR3 bases: TGTGCCAGCAGCTCACCGGGACTACAGTACTTC.